This T cell receptor beta chain was captured by sequencing in a study of blood T cell repertoires in COVID-19. Study-level background: Material from acute and convalescent COVID-19 was sourced from the United States, Italy and Spain. PBMCs, B-cell-depleted T cells, or T cells were the source of the cDNA or gDNA that made up the material.

The V segment lost 5 bases and the J segment 12 bases; nucleotides outside the gene matches: 6. The germline V gene encodes CDR1 SEHNR and CDR2 FQNEAQ (reference sequence). The CDR3 totals 12 residues. Sequencing was performed with immunoSEQ multiplex PCR; in TCRdb, only in-frame clones are kept and a portion is missing. The data contain 150,000 to 200,000 clones, roughly 79% of them seen just once; the ten biggest clones take up approximately 9.9%. Seattle-derived patients entered the study during active infection and were followed longitudinally. The sequenced sample consisted of peripheral blood. This clonotype was obtained from a middle-aged woman with COVID-19, enrolled during active disease. The chain recombines TRBV7-9 with TRBJ1-4, with 7 positions matching TRBD1. CDR3 residues: CASSPRTGELFF. CDR3 DNA sequence: TGTGCCAGCAGCCCAAGGACAGGAGAACTGTTTTTT.